Described below is a single TCR beta chain sequence and its context. Its antigen is not identified. The data stem from a study of Ad26.COV2.S vaccination and SARS-CoV-2 variants. Study details: Donor allocation was to the COV1001 Ad26.COV2.S trial arm. Whole-study findings and limits: The authors reported substantial breadth in spike-specific CD8+ and CD4+ T cell responses after vaccination.

With V trimmed by 7 bases and J by 8 bases, 10 bases remained unmatched. CDR1 and CDR2 (germline): ENHRY, SYGVKD. The CDR3 is 15 amino acids. The data were produced by immunoSEQ multiplex PCR, yet TCRdb's version contains in-frame clones alone and is incomplete. Among fewer than 500,000 clones, roughly 87% were seen once, and the ten largest hold around 2.5%. Treatment here: some 19 received Ad26.COV2.S at low or high dose, single or two shots; several received placebo; per-sample allocation not given. Each sample was drawn 63 days after the first injection (of vaccine or placebo). Donor was an adult aged 18-55 years in Boston.

The chain is built from TRBV10-3 and TRBJ1-6; 8 positions match TRBD1. The clonotype was recovered from a person between 18 and 59 years old who received the Ad26.COV2.S COVID-19 vaccine or a placebo. The starting material was peripheral blood, obtained in a trial of Ad26.COV2.S vaccine versus placebo. CDR3 bases: TGTGCCATCACCGACGGACAGGGTAGGGATTCACCCCTCCACTTT. It yields the protein CAITDGQGRDSPLHF.